This TCR beta chain was recovered during a study of T cell responses to AZD1222 COVID-19 vaccine. Study context: Whether given at about 4 or about 12 weeks, second doses were pooled. General observations from the study: Clonal diversity may have been underestimated, and the donors were mostly white British, with more females than males. Spike-specific TCR breadth and depth both grew after two AZD1222 doses.

This CDR3 has 16 amino acids. Assay: immunoSEQ multiplex PCR; the TCRdb copy retains only in-frame clones and omits some. Here the sample spans roughly 100,000 clones, 82% being singletons. Concerning this clone: Antigen: not known.

The source of this sequence is an adult in good health. Sample: peripheral blood, taken on day 0 of AZD1222 vaccination. This chain uses TRBV21-1 with TRBJ1-3. TRBV21-1 is described as a pseudogene. For the CDR3, the DNA is TGTGCCAGCAGCTCAGGGGAGGGGGAGGAAGGAAACACCATATATTTT. Encoded protein: CASSSGEGEEGNTIYF.